This is a list of T cell receptor beta chains from one sample in a study of PD-L1 blockade in urothelial cancer. Measured with immunoSEQ multiplex PCR; TCRdb has only the in-frame clones, and not every one. Seen here are over 20,000 clones, approximately 89% observed once, and the top ten hold 11%. The sequenced sample was PBMCs, obtained around atezolizumab (anti-PD-L1) treatment. Receptors originate from a woman between 55 and 75 years old with urothelial cancer. Each CDR3 is given without its conserved first and last residue. Part of the rows lack a size; the others show once, few, many or a class for expanded clones.

V	size	J	CDR3
TRBV7-9	-	TRBJ2-5	ASSRSEGGETQY
TRBV9	-	TRBJ2-2	ASSVRAGELF
TRBV15	-	TRBJ2-2	ATSREGGGVTGELF
TRBV4-3	once	TRBJ2-5	ASSQDRFTRTQY
TRBV14	-	TRBJ2-5	ASSQDLSGGPRETQY
TRBV5-1	-	TRBJ2-5	ASSFSSRETQY
TRBV10-3	-	TRBJ1-1	AISLGGAEAF
TRBV19	-	TRBJ1-1	ASTAQFVNTEAF
TRBV5-1	-	TRBJ1-2	ASSLDRATYGYT
TRBV4-3	-	TRBJ2-7	ASSQTPRGAHEQY
TRBV19	-	TRBJ2-7	ASSIAPRTGGEQY
TRBV9	-	TRBJ2-3	ASSAFLPGLAYTQASTDTQY
TRBV28	-	TRBJ2-5	ASTKGQGSETQY
TRBV7-8	-	TRBJ1-2	ASSHDKLYGYT
TRBV7-2	once	TRBJ2-7	ASSLYLRSAYEQY
TRBV6-7	-	TRBJ2-5	ASSYGAGAHQETQY
TRBV4-1	-	TRBJ2-5	ASSQDKGLAGVQETQY
TRBV5-6	-	TRBJ2-1	ASSLEGALIGNEQF
TRBV4-3	-	TRBJ2-7	ASSPGARGDYEQY
TRBV5-1	-	TRBJ1-5	ASSLGGGVNQPQH
TRBV2	once	TRBJ1-1	ASKSWTVEYTEAF
TRBV5-1	-	TRBJ1-1	ASSVDSMNTEAF
TRBV19	-	TRBJ2-7	ASSTLLGQGNDEQY
TRBV5-1	-	TRBJ2-1	ASSIQGNEQF
TRBV14	-	TRBJ2-7	ASSQDNRRGVYEQY
TRBV20-1	once	TRBJ2-7	SVADRGMEY
TRBV15	-	TRBJ2-7	ATSRDRTSSPYEQY
TRBV2	once	TRBJ1-4	ASRVDREAEKLF
TRBV9	few	TRBJ1-2	ASSSNNRVGYT
TRBV11-2	-	TRBJ2-7	ASSRTSGGYEQY
TRBV19	-	TRBJ2-5	ASSNGAGIFETQY
TRBV27	-	TRBJ2-5	ASSRWGEETQY
TRBV7-2	-	TRBJ2-7	ASSSTSWFDEQY
TRBV10-1	-	TRBJ1-1	ASSEIKGGKIVF
TRBV28	-	TRBJ2-7	ASLGAPLYEQY
TRBV2	-	TRBJ2-3	ATKTGGGTDTQY
TRBV2	once	TRBJ1-2	ASSEWTGREDGYT
TRBV11-2	-	TRBJ2-1	ASSLRGSSYNEQF
TRBV28	-	TRBJ2-3	ASRLRTGDTDTQY
TRBV4-1	once	TRBJ1-2	ASSQANITDITGSYGYT
TRBV6-6	-	TRBJ2-5	ASSYPPGETQY
TRBV10-3	-	TRBJ2-7	AMKTSGDLGEQY
TRBV7-9	-	TRBJ2-7	ASSWQGTYEQY
TRBV5-4	few	TRBJ1-2	ASSSFGRVYGYT
TRBV10-3	-	TRBJ2-7	AILDLKPGSSYEQY
TRBV28	-	TRBJ2-5	ASGLAVQETQY
TRBV6-5	-	TRBJ2-5	ASRGGNANLGTQY
TRBV10-3	-	TRBJ2-5	AIREGLVETQY
TRBV12-5	-	TRBJ1-2	ASGLGSFYGYT
TRBV4-1	-	TRBJ2-1	ASSQDPGTGGLDEQF
TRBV19	-	TRBJ2-7	ASSGWTSGRVILSEQY
TRBV12-5	-	TRBJ1-2	ASGSGRCSPGQGAFRYGYT
TRBV9	-	TRBJ2-1	ASSVVSSGMGEQF